This T cell receptor (beta chain) stems from a study of T cells in Graves' hyperthyroidism and ophthalmopathy. Across 18 months, stable Graves' hyperthyroidism was marked by no progression to ophthalmopathy. Criteria for exclusion of patients were uncontrolled infection, other autoimmune disease, pregnancy or lactation. This clonotype was picked up many times. Its antigen remains unidentified. The CDR3 has 11 residues. V lost 1 base to trimming and J lost 7 bases, with 5 bases between them. CDR1 and CDR2 (germline): DFQATT, SNEGSKA (reference sequence). Whole-study findings and limits: Blood also contained most expanded thyroid clonotypes above 0.001.

TCR beta CDR3 regions were amplified from RNA. HTBI primers were used for first-round RT-PCR of the TCR CDR3. A single record per CDR3 protein comes from TCRdb applying MiXCR to the multiplex PCR reads. In the table there are 460,000 or so distinct CDR3 sequences, 13% to 15% of which are singletons. This sequence was found in a woman aged 18-30 years with Graves' hyperthyroidism. Source material: blood. The chain employs TRBV20-1 and TRBJ2-1; the D is unclear. CDR3 sequence (DNA): TGCAGTGCTAGAGTTGTAAATGAGCAGTTCTTC. The encoded protein is CSARVVNEQFF.